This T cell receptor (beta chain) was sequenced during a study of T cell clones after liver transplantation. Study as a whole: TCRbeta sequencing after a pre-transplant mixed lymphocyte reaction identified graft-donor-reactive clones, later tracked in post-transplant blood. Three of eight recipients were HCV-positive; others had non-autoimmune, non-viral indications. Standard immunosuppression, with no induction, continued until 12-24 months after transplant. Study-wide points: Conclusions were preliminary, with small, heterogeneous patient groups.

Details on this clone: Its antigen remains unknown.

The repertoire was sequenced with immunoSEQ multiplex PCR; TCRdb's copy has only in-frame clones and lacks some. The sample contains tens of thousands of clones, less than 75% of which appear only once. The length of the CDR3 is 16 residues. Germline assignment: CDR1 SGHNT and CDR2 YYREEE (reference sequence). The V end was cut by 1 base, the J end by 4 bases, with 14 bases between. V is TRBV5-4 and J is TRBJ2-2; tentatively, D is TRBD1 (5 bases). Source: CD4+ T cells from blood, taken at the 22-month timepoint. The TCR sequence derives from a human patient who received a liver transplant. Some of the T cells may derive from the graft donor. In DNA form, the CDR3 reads TGTGCCAGCAGCTTGCCAGGGATAGGTAGCACCGGGGAGCTGTTTTTT. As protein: CASSLPGIGSTGELFF.